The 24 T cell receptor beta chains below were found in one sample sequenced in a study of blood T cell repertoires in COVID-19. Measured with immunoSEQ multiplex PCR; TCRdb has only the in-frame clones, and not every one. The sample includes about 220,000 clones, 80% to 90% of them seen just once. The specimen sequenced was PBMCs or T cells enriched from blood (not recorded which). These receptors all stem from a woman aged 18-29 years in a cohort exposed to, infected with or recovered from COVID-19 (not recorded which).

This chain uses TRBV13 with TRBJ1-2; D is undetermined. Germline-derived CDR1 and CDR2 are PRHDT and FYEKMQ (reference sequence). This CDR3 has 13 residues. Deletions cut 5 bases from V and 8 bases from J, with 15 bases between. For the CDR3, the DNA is TGTGCCAGCAGCCTGACCCCGGCGGGAGGCTACACCTTC. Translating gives CASSLTPAGGYTF.

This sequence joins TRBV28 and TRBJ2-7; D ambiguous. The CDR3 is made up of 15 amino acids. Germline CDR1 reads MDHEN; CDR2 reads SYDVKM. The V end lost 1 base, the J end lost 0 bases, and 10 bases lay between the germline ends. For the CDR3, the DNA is TGTGCCAGCAGTTTATTCCCCGGGTCCTCCTACGAGCAGTACTTC. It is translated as CASSLFPGSSYEQYF.

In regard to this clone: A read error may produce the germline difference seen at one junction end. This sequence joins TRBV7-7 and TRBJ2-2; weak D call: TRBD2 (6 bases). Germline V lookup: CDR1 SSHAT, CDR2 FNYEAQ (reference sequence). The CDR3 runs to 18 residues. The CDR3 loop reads CASSLGTFSGGGTGELFF. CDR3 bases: TGTGCTAGCAGCTTAGGTACTTTTAGCGGCGGAGGGACCGGGGAGCTGTTTTTT. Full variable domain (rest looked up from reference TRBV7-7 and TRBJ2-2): GAGVSQSPRYKVTKRGQDVTLRCDPISSHATLYWYQQALGQGPEFLTYFNYEAQPDKSGLPSDRFSAERPEGSISTLTIQRTEQRDSAMYRCASSLGTFSGGGTGELFFGEGSRLTVL.

CDR3 coding DNA: TGTGCCAGCAGCTTACCCCTCGACAGGGGGCGTGGAAACACCATATATTTT. Translated, it gives CASSLPLDRGRGNTIYF. The J gene is TRBJ1-3, the V gene TRBV7-9; 10 bases line up with TRBD1. V lost 2 bases, J lost 3 bases, and 7 bases stayed unmatched. The CDR3 loop spans 17 amino acids. Per germline, CDR1 SEHNR and CDR2 FQNEAQ (reference sequence).

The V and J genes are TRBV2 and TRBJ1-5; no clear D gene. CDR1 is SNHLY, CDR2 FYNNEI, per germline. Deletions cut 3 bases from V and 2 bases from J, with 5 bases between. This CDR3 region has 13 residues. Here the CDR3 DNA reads TGTGCCAGCAGTGACCGGGGCAATCAGCCCCAGCATTTT. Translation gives CASSDRGNQPQHF.

The CDR3 spells CATSDPGDSNQPQHF. DNA for the CDR3: TGTGCCACCAGTGACCCAGGGGATAGCAATCAGCCCCAGCATTTT. The chain has TRBV24-1 and TRBJ1-5; a weak D match, TRBD1 (6 bases). V lost 4 bases, J lost 0 bases, and 9 bases lay in between. Germline V lookup: CDR1 KGHDR, CDR2 SFDVKD. CDR3 length equals 15 residues.

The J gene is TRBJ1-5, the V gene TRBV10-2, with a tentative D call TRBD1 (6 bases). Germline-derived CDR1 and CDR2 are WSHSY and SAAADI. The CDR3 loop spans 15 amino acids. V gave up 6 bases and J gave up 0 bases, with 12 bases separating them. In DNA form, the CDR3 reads TGCGCCAGCAGGTGGACAGACAATAGCAATCAGCCCCAGCATTTT. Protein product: CASRWTDNSNQPQHF.

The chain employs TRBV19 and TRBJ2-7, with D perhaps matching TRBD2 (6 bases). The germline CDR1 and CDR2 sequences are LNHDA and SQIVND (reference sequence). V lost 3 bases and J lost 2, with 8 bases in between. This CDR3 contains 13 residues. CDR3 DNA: TGTGCCAGTAGTATCGGAGGGGCCTACGAGCAGTACTTC. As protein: CASSIGGAYEQYF.

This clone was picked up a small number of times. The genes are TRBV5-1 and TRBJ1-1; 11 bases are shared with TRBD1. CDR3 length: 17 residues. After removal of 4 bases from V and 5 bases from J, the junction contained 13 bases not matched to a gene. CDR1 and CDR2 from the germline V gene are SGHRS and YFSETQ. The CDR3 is CASSLDRGQVETTEAFF. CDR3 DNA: TGCGCCAGCAGCCTGGACAGGGGGCAAGTTGAGACTACTGAAGCTTTCTTT.

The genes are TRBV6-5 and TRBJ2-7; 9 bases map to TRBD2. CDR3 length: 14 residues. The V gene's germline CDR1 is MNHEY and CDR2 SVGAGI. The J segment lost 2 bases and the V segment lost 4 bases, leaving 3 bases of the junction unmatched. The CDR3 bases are TGTGCCAGCAGTTTAGGCGGGGGGGCCTACGAGCAGTACTTC. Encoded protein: CASSLGGGAYEQYF.

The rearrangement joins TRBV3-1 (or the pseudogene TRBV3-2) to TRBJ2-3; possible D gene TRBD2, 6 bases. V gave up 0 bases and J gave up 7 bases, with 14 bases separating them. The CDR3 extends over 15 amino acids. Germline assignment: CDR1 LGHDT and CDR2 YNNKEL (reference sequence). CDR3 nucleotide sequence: TGTGCCAGCAGCCAAGAGGCGGGGCGTCCGAATACGCAGTATTTT. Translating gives CASSQEAGRPNTQYF.

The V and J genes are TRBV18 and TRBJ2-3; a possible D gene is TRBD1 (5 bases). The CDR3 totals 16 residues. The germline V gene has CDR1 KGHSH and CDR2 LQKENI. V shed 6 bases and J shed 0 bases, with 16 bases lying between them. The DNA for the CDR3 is TGTGCCAGCTCCCCCCTTGAAGGGGTCAGCACAGATACGCAGTATTTT. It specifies CASSPLEGVSTDTQYF.

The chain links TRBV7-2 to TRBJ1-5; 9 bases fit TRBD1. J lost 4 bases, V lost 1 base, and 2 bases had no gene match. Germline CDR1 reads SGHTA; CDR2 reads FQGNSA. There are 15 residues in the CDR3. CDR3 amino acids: CASSLGGQGNQPQHF. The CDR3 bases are TGTGCCAGCAGCTTAGGGGGACAGGGTAATCAGCCCCAGCATTTT.

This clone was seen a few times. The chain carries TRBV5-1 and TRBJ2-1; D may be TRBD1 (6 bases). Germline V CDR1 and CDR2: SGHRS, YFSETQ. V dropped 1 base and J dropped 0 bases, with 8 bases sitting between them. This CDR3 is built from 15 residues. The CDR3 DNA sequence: TGCGCCAGCAGCTTGCAGGACAGCTCCTACAATGAGCAGTTCTTC. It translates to CASSLQDSSYNEQFF.

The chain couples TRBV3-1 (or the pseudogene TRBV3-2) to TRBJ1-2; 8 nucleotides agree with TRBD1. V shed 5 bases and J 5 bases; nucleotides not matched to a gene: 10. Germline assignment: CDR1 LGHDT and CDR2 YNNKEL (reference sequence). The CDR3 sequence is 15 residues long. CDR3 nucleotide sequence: TGTGCCAGCAGCTACTTAGCAGGGGGCGGATATGGCTACACCTTC. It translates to CASSYLAGGGYGYTF.

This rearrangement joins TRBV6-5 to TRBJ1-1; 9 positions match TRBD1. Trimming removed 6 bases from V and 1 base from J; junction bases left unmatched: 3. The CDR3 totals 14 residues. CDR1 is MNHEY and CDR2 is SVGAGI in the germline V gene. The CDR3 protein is CASRTGGWNTEAFF. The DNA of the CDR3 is TGTGCCAGCAGGACAGGGGGGTGGAACACTGAAGCTTTCTTT.

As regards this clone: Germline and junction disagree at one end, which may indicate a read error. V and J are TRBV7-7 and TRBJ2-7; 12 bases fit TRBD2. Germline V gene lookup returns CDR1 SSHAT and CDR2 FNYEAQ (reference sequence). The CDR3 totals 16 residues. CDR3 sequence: CASSPGLAGGIYEQYF. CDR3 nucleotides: TGTGCTAGCAGCCCGGGGCTAGCGGGAGGGATCTACGAGCAGTACTTC.

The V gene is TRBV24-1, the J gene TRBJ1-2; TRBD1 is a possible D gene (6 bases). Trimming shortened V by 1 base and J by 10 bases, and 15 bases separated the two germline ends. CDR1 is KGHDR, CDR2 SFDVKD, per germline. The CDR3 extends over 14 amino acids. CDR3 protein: CATSDFGGRGDYTF. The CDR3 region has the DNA TGTGCCACCAGTGATTTCGGGGGGCGCGGCGACTACACCTTC.

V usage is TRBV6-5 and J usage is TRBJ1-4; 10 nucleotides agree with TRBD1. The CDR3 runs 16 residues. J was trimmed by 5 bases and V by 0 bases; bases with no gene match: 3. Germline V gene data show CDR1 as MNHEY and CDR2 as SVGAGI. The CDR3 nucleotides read TGTGCCAGCAGTTACTCGACGGGACAGGGGAATGAAAAACTGTTTTTT. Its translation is CASSYSTGQGNEKLFF.

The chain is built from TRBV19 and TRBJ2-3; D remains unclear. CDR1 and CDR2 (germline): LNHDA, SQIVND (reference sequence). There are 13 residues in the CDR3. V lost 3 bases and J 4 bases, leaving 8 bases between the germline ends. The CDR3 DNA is TGTGCCAGTAGTATCCCCCCCGCAGATACGCAGTATTTT. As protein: CASSIPPADTQYF.

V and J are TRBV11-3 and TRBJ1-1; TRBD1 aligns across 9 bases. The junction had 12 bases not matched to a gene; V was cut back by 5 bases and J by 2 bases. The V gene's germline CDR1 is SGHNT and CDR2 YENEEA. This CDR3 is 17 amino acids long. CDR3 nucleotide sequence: TGTGCCAGCAGCCGAGTCTGGGCGACAGGGGGAAACACTGAAGCTTTCTTT. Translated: CASSRVWATGGNTEAFF.

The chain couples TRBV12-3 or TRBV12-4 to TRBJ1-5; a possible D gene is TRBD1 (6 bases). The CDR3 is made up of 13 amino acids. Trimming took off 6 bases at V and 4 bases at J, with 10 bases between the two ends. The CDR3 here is CASSQQGNQPQHF. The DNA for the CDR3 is TGTGCCAGCAGCCAACAGGGAAATCAGCCCCAGCATTTT.

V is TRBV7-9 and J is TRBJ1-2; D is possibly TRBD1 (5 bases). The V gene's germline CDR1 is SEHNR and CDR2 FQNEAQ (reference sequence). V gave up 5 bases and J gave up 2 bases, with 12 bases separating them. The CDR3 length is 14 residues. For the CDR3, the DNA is TGTGCCAGCAGCCCCCTCAGGGTGAACTATGGCTACACCTTC. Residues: CASSPLRVNYGYTF.

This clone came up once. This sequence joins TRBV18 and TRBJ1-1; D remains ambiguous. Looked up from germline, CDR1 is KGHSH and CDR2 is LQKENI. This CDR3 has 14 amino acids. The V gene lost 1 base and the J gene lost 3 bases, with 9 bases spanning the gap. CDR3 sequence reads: CASSPLVGDTEAFF. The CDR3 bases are TGTGCCAGCTCACCACTCGTCGGGGACACTGAAGCTTTCTTT.